The clone carrying this TCR beta chain was picked up a small number of times. V lost 1 base to trimming and J lost 7 bases, with 19 bases between them. Germline-derived CDR1 and CDR2 are SNHLY and FYNNEI. The CDR3 is made up of 16 amino acids. These data belong to a study of blood T cell repertoires in COVID-19. Across the whole study: T cells, B-cell-depleted T cells, or PBMCs provided the cDNA or gDNA that served as material.

In the authors' methods: From reference gene primer amplification, estimates of nucleated cell counts were derived. Sequencing was performed with immunoSEQ multiplex PCR; in TCRdb, only in-frame clones are kept and a portion is missing. V and J calls and clone size are as listed in that table; D and trimming were resolved from the DNA. The sample carries roughly 250,000 clones, over 80% recorded once. The sequence derives from a woman aged 55-69 years with active or convalescent COVID-19. The genes are TRBV2 and TRBJ1-2; a weak D match, TRBD1 (5 bases). Sequencing was performed on peripheral blood. CDR3 coding DNA: TGTGCCAGCAGTGAAGGCCGCACAGGCGCCGGCTTTGGCTACACCTTC. As protein: CASSEGRTGAGFGYTF.